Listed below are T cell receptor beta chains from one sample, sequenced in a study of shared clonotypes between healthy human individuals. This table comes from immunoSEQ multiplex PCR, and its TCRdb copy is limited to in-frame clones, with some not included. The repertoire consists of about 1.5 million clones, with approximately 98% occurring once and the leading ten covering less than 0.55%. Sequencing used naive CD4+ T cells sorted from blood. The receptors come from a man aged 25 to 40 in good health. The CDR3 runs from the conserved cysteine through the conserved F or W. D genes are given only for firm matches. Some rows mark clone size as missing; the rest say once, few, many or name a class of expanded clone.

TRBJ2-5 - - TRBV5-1 TGCGCCAGCAGCCAAATGGGGACTGAAGAGACCCAGTACTTC CASSQMGTEETQYF
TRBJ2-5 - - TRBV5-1 TGCGCCAGCAGCTTGACAGGGAGGAGATTTGAGACCCAGTACTTC CASSLTGRRFETQYF
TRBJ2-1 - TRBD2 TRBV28 TGTGCCAGCATCCTGGGGGGGATTCGGAACAATGAGCAGTTCTTC CASILGGIRNNEQFF
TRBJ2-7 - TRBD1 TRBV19 TGTGCCAGTAGTAAGAGGACAGGGATGTACGAGCAGTACTTC CASSKRTGMYEQYF
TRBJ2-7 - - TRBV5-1 TGCGCCAGCAGCTTGGTCACAGGGAAGGACGAGCAGTACTTC CASSLVTGKDEQYF
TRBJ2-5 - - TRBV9 TGTGCCAGCAGCTCCCCCCGCAGCCAAGAGACCCAGTACTTC CASSSPRSQETQYF
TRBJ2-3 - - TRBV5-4 TGTGCCAGCAGCTTGCCGGGAGTTGAGGCAGATACGCAGTATTTT CASSLPGVEADTQYF
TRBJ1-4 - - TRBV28 TGTGCCAGCACCCGACCCCCTCCGGCTCTTAATGAAAAACTGTTTTTT CASTRPPPALNEKLFF
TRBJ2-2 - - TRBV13 TGTGCCAGCAGCCCCACTCTCACCGGGGAGCTGTTTTTT CASSPTLTGELFF
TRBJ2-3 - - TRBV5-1 TGCGCCAGCAGACCTGCCGGGACCGTCGATACGCAGTATTTT CASRPAGTVDTQYF
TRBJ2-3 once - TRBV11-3 TGTGCCAGCAGCTTAGGGTTCCCAGATACGCAGTATTTT CASSLGFPDTQYF
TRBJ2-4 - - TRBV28 TGTGCCAGCAGCACCTCGGGTATAGCCAAAAACATTCAGTACTTC CASSTSGIAKNIQYF
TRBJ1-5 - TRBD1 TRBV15 TGTGCCACCAGCAGAAGGACAGGGAGCAATCAGCCCCAGCATTTT CATSRRTGSNQPQHF
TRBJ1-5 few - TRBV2 TGTGCCAGCAGTTGGTCAGGCGATCAGCCCCAGCATTTT CASSWSGDQPQHF
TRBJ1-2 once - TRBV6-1 TGTGCCAGCAGATCCGGGCCGCTACCCTTATCCGGCTACACCTTC CASRSGPLPLSGYTF
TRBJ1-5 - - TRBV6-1 TGTGCCAGCGAAGAGGGATATCAGCCCCAGCATTTT CASEEGYQPQHF
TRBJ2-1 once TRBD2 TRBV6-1 TGTGCCAGCAGTGAAGCGAGCGGGGTCTACAATGAGCAGTTCTTC CASSEASGVYNEQFF
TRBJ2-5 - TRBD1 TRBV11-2 TGTGCCAGCAGCACAACGGCCACGGGACAGTCAGAGACCCAGTACTTC CASSTTATGQSETQYF
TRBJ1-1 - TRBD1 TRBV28 TGTGCCAGCAGTTTAGACAGGGTCATCGCAGCTTTCTTT CASSLDRVIAAFF
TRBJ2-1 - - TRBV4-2 TGTGCCAGCAGCCAAGAAGGGACGTCCTCCTACAATGAGCAGTTCTTC CASSQEGTSSYNEQFF
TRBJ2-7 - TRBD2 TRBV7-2 TGTGCCAGCACCCATAGCCTAGCGGGAACCTACGAGCAGTACTTC CASTHSLAGTYEQYF
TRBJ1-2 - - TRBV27 TGTGCCAGCAGTTCCGGGGGGCGGATCTATGGCTACACCTTC CASSSGGRIYGYTF
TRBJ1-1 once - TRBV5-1 - CASSFGPGGVEAFF
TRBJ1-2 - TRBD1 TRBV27 TGTGCCACCCTAACTAAGACAGGGAAACACACCTTC CATLTKTGKHTF
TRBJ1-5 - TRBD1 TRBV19 TGTGCCAGTCGAGACAGGGACAATCAGCCCCAGCATTTT CASRDRDNQPQHF
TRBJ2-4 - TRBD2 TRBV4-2 TGTGCCAGCAGCGGCCTAGCGGGAGGGAACCTGGCCATTCAGTACTTC CASSGLAGGNLAIQYF
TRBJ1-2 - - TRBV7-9 TGTGCCAGCAGCCACGGGGGCGGCGGGTATGGCTACACCTTC CASSHGGGGYGYTF
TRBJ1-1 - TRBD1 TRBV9 TGTGCCAGCAGACCACACAGGGGTCCTCCCTCCACTGAAGCTTTCTTT CASRPHRGPPSTEAFF
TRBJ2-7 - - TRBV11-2 TGTGCCAGCAGCTTCTCCCCGACTAGGTCTTACGAGCAGTACTTC CASSFSPTRSYEQYF
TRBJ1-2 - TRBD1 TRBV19 TGTGCCAGTACCATGACAGGGGGCTATGGCTACACCTTC CASTMTGGYGYTF
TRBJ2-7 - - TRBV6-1 TGTGCCAGCAGTGACCTACGGGTTCTGGACGAGCAGTACTTC CASSDLRVLDEQYF
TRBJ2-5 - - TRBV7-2 TGTGCCAGCAGCTCGGGGTTGGGGCGGCCCCAAGAGACCCAGTACTTC CASSSGLGRPQETQYF
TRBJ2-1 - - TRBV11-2 TGTGCCAGCAGCCGTTTCGGGAACAATGAGCAGTTCTTC CASSRFGNNEQFF
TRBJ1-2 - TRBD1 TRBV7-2 TGTGCCAGCAGCCTGCAACCGGGACAGGGGGCCCATGGCTACACCTTC CASSLQPGQGAHGYTF
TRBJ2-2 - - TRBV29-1 TGCAGCGTTTGGACGGTGGGTGAGACCGGGGAGCTGTTTTTT CSVWTVGETGELFF
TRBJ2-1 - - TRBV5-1 TGCGCCAGCAGCTTGTCCGCAGGGACCTACAATGAGCAGTTCTTC CASSLSAGTYNEQFF
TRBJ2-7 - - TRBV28 TGTGCCAGCAGGAGGTCCAGCGGAAAGGCCTACGAGCAGTACTTC CASRRSSGKAYEQYF
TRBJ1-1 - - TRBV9 TGTGCCAGCAGCACTTCGACAGTTATGAACACTGAAGCTTTCTTT CASSTSTVMNTEAFF
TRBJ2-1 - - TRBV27 TGTGCCAGCAGTTATCACCTCCGCTCCACAGGCAATGAGCAGTTCTTC CASSYHLRSTGNEQFF
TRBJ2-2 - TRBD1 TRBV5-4 TGTGCCAGCAGCAAGGGACAGGACCGCACCGGGGAGCTGTTTTTT CASSKGQDRTGELFF
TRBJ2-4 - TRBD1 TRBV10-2 TGCGCCAGCAGCCAGGGGGCAAACATTCAGTACTTC CASSQGANIQYF
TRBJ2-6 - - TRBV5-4 TGTGCCAGCAGCTTGAAGGGTGGCTCTGGGGCCAACGTCCTGACTTTC CASSLKGGSGANVLTF
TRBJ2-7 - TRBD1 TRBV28 TGTGCCAGCAGTGGACCGGGACAGGGGGCGAAGCGTCAGTACTTC CASSGPGQGAKRQYF
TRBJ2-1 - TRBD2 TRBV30 TGTGCCTGGGGAAGCGGGATGTCCAATGAGCAGTTCTTC CAWGSGMSNEQFF
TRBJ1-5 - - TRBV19 TGTGCCAGTAGTGACCTCAGGGCCGCCAATCAGCCCCAGCATTTT CASSDLRAANQPQHF
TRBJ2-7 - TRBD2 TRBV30 TGTGCCTGGGCCCGGCTAGCGGCCCACGAGCAGTACTTC CAWARLAAHEQYF
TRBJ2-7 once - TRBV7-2 TGTGCCAGCAGCTCACCGGGACGCTATCCCTACGAGCAGTACTTC CASSSPGRYPYEQYF
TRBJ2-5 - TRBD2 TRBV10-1 TGCGCCAGCAGTGAGGGACTAGCGGGAGAAGAGACCCAGTACTTC CASSEGLAGEETQYF
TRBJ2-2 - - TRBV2 TGTGCCAGCAGAAAACGGGAACCTCAAATGAACACCGGGGAGCTGTTTTTT CASRKREPQMNTGELFF
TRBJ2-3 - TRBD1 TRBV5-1 TGCGCCAGCAGCTTGAGGGACAGCCGCACAGATACGCAGTATTTT CASSLRDSRTDTQYF
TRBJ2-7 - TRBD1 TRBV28 TGTGCCAGCAGTTCCCCTCCGGGACAGGATAACGAGCAGTACTTC CASSSPPGQDNEQYF
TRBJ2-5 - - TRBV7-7 TGTGCCAGCGCCCGACGCTCTAGCGCGGAGACCCAGTACTTC CASARRSSAETQYF
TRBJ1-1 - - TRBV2 TGTGCCAGCAGTCGGACGGCGGACCTTAAAGCTTTCTTT CASSRTADLKAFF
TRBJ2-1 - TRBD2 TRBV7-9 TGTGCCAGCAGCCTCGAAGCGGGAGGACCTCTGGGGCAGTTCTTC CASSLEAGGPLGQFF
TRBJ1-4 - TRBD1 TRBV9 TGTGCCAGCAGCCCAACAGGGGTAACTAATGAAAAACTGTTTTTT CASSPTGVTNEKLFF
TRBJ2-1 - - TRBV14 TGTGCCAGCAGCCGGTACTACGACTCCTACAATGAGCAGTTCTTC CASSRYYDSYNEQFF
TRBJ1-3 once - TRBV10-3 TGTGCCATCAGCAGGGAGGTAGCTGGAAACACCATATATTTT CAISREVAGNTIYF
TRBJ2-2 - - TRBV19 TGTGCCAGTAGAAGCAGGGGCAGTGAGGAGCTGTTTTTT CASRSRGSEELFF
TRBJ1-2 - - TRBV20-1 TGCAGTGCTAGGGGCTATGGCTACACCTTC CSARGYGYTF
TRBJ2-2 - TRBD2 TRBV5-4 TGTGCCAGCAGCGGGAGGGGACTAGCGGGAGACGGAACCGGGGAGCTGTTTTTT CASSGRGLAGDGTGELFF